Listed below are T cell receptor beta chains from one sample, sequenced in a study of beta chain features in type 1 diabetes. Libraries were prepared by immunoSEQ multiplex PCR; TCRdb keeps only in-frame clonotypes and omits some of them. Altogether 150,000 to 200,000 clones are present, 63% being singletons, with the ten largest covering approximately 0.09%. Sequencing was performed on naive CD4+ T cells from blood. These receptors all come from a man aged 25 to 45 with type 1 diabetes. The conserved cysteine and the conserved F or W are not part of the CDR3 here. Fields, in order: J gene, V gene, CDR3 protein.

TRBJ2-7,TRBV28,ASSSSTYEQY
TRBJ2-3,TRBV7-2,ASRLRRGEDTQY
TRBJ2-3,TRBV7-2,ASSLAEYTDTQY
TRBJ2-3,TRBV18,ASSPPGTVLHH
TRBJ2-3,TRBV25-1,ASRGVDTQY
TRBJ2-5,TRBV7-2,ASSRAGAQETQY
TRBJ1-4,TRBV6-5,ASSYGLLGREKLF
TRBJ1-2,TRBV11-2,ASSSPGGYT
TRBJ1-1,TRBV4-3,ASSQGAGMNTEAF
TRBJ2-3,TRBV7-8,ASSVTGTSPDTQY
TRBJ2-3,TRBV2,ASSDVDRATDTQY
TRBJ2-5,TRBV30,AWSVGLTQETQY
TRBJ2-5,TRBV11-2,ASSPREGETQY
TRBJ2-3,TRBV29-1,SVDGHHNFPSGDTQY
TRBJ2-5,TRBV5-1,ASWESGGFGETQY
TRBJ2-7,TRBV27,ASSSSYEQY